This T cell receptor beta chain came from a study of blood T cells in healthy people across ages. A second roughly 7 to 12 cycle PCR used barcoded and J-beta primers. TCRdb reanalysed the 5' RACE reads using MiXCR and keeps one entry per CDR3 protein. The sample carries about 280,000 distinct CDR3 sequences, about 25% recorded once. Trimming took 1 base from V and 6 from J; bases not matched to a gene: 14. CDR1 and CDR2 (germline): SGHVS, FNYEAQ. CDR3 length: 17 amino acids. This clonotype occurred a few times. The receptor was isolated from a woman in her 70s in good health. The gene calls are TRBV7-6 and TRBJ2-7; 8 nucleotides align to TRBD2. The sample comprised blood. CDR3 DNA sequence: TGTGCCAGCAGCTTAGAGGGGGAAGCGGGAGCCGGTTTCGAGCAGTACTTC. Translating it yields CASSLEGEAGAGFEQYF.